This T cell receptor (beta chain) was sequenced for a study of cytomegalovirus exposure and HLA in healthy donors. Study-wide results and limits: In vitro data verified a few CMV-associated chains as specific for CMV antigens. In most subjects, TCR beta sequences reportedly gave accurate predictions of HLA-A and HLA-B alleles.

13 Jbeta primers and 60 Vbeta primers were used for the PCR. The table came from immunoSEQ multiplex PCR; TCRdb's copy has only in-frame clones and leaves some out. The data show more than 95,000 clones, with approximately 82% seen just once and 20% held by the top ten. As to this clone: Antigen specificity is unknown.

Deletions cut 8 bases from V and 6 bases from J, with 14 bases between. The CDR3 length is 13 residues. Germline loops: CDR1 MNHEY, CDR2 SVGAGI. The clonotype originates from a man between 18 and 29 years old in good health and CMV-seropositive. The sample consisted of PBMCs. The rearrangement uses TRBV6-5 and TRBJ1-3; D not certain. The CDR3 protein is CASAPGVENTIYF. DNA of the CDR3: TGTGCCAGCGCTCCCGGTGTTGAAAACACCATATATTTT.